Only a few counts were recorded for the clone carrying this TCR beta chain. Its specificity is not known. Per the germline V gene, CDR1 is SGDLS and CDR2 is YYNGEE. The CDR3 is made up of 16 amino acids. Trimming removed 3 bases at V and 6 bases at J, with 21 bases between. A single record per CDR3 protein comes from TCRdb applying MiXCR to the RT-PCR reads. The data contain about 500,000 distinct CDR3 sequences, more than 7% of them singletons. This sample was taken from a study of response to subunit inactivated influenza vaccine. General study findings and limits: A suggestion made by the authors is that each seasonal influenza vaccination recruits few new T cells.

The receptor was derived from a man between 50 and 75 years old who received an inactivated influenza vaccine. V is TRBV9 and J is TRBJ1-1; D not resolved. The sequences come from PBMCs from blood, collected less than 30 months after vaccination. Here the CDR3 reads CASSANPQKTYPEAFF. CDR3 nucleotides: TGTGCCAGCAGCGCCAACCCACAGAAGACTTATCCTGAAGCTTTCTTT.